This T cell receptor beta chain is from a study of T-cell memory formation after mild COVID-19. The CDR3 length is 14 residues. Germline V gene data show CDR1 as SGHTA and CDR2 as FQGTGA. V was trimmed by 4 bases and J by 3 bases, leaving 12 bases between them. This clonotype has only a few counts. TCRdb called the 5' RACE reads again in MiXCR, with one record for every CDR3 protein. This sample has about half a million distinct CDR3 sequences, with 15% to 20% found just once. The V and J genes are TRBV7-3 and TRBJ1-1; D perhaps matches TRBD1 (5 bases). Sequences were obtained from PBMCs or a T cell subset sorted from them (not recorded which). The receptor was derived from an adult woman who had mild COVID-19 (a few samples of this study predate the infection). Cell type and time point are not known. CDR3 sequence (DNA): TGTGCCAGCAGCTCAAGAGGGACGGACACTGAAGCTTTCTTT. It specifies CASSSRGTDTEAFF.